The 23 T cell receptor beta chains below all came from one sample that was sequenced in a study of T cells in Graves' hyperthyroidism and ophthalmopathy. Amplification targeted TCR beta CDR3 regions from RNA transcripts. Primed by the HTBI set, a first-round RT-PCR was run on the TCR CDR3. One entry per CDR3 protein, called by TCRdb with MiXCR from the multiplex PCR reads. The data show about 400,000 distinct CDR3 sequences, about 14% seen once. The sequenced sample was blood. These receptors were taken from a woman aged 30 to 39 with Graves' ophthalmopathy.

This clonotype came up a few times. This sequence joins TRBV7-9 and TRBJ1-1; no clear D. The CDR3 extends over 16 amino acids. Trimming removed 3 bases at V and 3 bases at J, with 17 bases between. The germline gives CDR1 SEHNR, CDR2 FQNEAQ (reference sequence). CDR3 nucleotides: TGTGCCAGCAGCTTTTGGGCAGGAGAAAGATACACTGAAGCTTTCTTT. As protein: CASSFWAGERYTEAFF.

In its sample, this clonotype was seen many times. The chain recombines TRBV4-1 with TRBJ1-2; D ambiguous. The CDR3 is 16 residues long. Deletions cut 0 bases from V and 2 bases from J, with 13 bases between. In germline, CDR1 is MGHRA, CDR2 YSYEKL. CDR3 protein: CASSQDGRGRNYGYTF. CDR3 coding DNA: TGCGCCAGCAGCCAAGATGGTCGGGGTAGAAACTATGGCTACACCTTC.

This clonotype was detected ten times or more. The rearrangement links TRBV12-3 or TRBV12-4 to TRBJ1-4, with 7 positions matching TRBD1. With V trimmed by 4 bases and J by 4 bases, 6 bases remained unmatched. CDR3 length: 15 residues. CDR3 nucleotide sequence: TGTGCCAGCAGTTCCGTCACAGGGGATAATGAAAAACTGTTTTTT. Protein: CASSSVTGDNEKLFF.

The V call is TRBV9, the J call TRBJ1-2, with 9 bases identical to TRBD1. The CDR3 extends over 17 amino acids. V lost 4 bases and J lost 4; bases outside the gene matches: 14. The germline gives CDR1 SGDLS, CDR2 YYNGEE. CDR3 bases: TGTGCCAGCAGCCCCCGAACCTTACAGGGGGCAACCTATGGCTACACCTTC. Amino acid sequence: CASSPRTLQGATYGYTF. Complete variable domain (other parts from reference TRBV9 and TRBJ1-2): DSGVTQTPKHLITATGQRVTLRCSPRSGDLSVYWYQQSLDQGLQFLIQYYNGEERAKGNILERFSAQQFPDLHSELNLSSLELGDSALYFCASSPRTLQGATYGYTFGSGTRLTVV.

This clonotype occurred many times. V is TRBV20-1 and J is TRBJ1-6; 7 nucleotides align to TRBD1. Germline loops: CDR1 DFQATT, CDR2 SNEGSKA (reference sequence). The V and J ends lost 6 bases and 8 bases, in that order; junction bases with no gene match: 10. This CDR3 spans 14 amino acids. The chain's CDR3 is CSAGRGGADSPLHF. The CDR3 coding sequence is TGCAGTGCAGGACGAGGGGGCGCGGATTCACCCCTCCACTTT.

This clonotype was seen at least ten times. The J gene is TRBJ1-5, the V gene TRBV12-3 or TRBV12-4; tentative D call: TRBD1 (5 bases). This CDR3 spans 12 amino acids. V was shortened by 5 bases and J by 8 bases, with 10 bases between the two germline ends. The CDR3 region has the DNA TGTGCCAGCAGTCCTGACAGTGAGCCCCAGCATTTT. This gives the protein CASSPDSEPQHF.

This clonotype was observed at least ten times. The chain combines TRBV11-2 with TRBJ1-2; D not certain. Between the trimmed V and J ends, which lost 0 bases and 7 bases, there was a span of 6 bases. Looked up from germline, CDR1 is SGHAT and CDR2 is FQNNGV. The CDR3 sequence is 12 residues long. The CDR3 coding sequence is TGTGCCAGCAGCTTAGAGGGAATTGGCTACACCTTC. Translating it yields CASSLEGIGYTF.

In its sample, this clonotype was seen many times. Here the CDR3 reads CSADENTEAFF. The CDR3 DNA follows: TGCAGTGCCGATGAGAACACTGAAGCTTTCTTT. The rearrangement links TRBV20-1 to TRBJ1-1; D remains ambiguous. V lost 6 bases, J lost 1 base, and 6 bases lay in between. There are 11 residues in the CDR3. Germline V gene lookup returns CDR1 DFQATT and CDR2 SNEGSKA (reference sequence).

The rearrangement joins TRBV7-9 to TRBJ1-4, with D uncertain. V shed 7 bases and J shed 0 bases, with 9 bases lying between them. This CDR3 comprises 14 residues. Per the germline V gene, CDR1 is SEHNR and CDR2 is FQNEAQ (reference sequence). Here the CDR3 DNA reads TGTGCCAGCATCCGCCCAGCAACTAATGAAAAACTGTTTTTT. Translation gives CASIRPATNEKLFF.

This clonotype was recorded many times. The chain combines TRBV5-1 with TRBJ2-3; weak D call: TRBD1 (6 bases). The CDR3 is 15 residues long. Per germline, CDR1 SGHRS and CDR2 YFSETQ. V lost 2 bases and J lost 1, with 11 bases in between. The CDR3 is CASSLQGFGTDTQYF. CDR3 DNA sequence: TGCGCCAGCAGCTTACAGGGCTTCGGCACAGATACGCAGTATTTT.

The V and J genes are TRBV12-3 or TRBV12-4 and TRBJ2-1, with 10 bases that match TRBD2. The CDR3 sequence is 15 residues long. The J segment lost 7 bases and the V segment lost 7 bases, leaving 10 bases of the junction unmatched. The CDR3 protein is CASTPGLAGANEQFF. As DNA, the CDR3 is TGTGCCAGCACCCCCGGGCTAGCGGGGGCTAATGAGCAGTTCTTC.

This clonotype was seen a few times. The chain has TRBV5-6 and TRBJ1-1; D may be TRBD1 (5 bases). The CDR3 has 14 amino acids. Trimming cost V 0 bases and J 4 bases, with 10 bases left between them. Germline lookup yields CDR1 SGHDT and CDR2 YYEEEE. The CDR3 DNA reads TGTGCCAGCAGCTTGGCTAGAGGGACCACTGAAGCTTTCTTT. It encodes CASSLARGTTEAFF.

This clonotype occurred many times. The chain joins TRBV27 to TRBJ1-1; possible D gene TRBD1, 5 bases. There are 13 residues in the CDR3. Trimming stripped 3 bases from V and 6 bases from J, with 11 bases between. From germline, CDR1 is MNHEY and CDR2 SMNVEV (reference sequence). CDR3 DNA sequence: TGTGCCAGCAGTTTGCAGAAGACAGCTGAAGCTTTCTTT. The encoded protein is CASSLQKTAEAFF.

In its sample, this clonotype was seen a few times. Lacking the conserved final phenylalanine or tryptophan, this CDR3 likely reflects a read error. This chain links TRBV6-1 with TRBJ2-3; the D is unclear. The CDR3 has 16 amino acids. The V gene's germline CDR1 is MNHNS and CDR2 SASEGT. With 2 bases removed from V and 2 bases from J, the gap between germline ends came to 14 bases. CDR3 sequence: CASSERVRMSTDTQYL. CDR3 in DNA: TGTGCCAGCAGTGAACGGGTCCGGATGTCCACAGATACGCAGTATCTT.

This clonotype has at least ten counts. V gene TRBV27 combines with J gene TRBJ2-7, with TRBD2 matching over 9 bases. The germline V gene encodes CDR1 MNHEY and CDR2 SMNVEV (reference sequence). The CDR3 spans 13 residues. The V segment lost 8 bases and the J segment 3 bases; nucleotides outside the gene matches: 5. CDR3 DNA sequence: TGTGCCAGCGGGCGGGAGGGGGTCTACGAGCAGTACTTC. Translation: CASGREGVYEQYF.

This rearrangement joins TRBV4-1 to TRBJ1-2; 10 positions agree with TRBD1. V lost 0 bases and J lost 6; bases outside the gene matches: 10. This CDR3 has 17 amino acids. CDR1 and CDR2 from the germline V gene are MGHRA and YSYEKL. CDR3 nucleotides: TGCGCCAGCAGCCAAGAAGTCATCGGGACAGGGGATAATGGCTACACCTTC. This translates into CASSQEVIGTGDNGYTF.

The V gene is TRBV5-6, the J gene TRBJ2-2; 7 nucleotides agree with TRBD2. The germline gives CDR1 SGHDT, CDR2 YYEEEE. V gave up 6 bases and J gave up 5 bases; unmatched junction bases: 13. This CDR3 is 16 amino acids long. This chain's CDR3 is CASTLWGGTQTGELFF. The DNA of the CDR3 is TGTGCCAGCACCCTGTGGGGGGGGACCCAAACCGGGGAGCTGTTTTTT.

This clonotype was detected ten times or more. CDR3 protein: CASTPGGGQNIEKLFF. DNA for the CDR3: TGTGCCTCCACACCCGGGGGGGGCCAGAACATTGAAAAACTGTTTTTT. V is TRBV30 and J is TRBJ1-4; D perhaps matches TRBD1 (6 bases). Germline V gives CDR1 GTSNPN, CDR2 SVGIG (reference sequence). V dropped 7 bases and J dropped 7 bases, with 25 bases sitting between them. This CDR3 comprises 16 residues.

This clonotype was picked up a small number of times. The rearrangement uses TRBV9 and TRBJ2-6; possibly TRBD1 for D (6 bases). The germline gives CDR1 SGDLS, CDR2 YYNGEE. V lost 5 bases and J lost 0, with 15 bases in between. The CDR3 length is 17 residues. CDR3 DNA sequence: TGTGCCAGCAGTCCTGACAGGATTGCCTCTGGGGCCAACGTCCTGACTTTC. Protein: CASSPDRIASGANVLTF.

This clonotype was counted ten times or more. The CDR3 DNA sequence: TGCGCCAGCAGCCAAGGCGTGGAGGACAGACAAGAGACCCAGTACTTC. Encoded protein: CASSQGVEDRQETQYF. J is TRBJ2-5 and V is TRBV4-1; maybe TRBD1 (6 bases). The CDR3 is made up of 16 amino acids. V gave up 1 base and J gave up 2 bases, with 14 bases separating them. Germline V gene data show CDR1 as MGHRA and CDR2 as YSYEKL.

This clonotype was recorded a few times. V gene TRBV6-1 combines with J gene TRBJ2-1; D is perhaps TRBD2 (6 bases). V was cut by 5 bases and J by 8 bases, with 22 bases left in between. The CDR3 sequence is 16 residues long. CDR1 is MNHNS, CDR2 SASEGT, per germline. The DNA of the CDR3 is TGTGCCAGCAGTTGGAGGGGACTGTCCCCTTGGGATGAGCAGTTCTTC. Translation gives CASSWRGLSPWDEQFF.

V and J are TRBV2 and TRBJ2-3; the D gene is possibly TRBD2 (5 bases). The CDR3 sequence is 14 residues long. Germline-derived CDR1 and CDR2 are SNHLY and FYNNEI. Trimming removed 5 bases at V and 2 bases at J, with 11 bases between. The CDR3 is CASSQRIYTDTQYF. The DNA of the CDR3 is TGTGCCAGCAGTCAGCGGATATACACAGATACGCAGTATTTT. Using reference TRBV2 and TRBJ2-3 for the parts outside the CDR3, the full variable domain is EPEVTQTPSHQVTQMGQEVILRCVPISNHLYFYWYRQILGQKVEFLVSFYNNEISEKSEIFDDQFSVERPDGSNFTLKIRSTKLEDSAMYFCASSQRIYTDTQYFGPGTRLTVL.

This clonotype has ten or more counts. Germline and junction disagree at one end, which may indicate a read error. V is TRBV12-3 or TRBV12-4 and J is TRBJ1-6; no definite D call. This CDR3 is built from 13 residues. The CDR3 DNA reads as TGTGCCACCAGTCCGACCACGGGTTCACCCCTCCACTTT. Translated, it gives CATSPTTGSPLHF.